Shown below are 2 T cell receptor beta chains from a single sample sequenced in a study of OX40 agonist ivuxolimab in advanced cancers. Clones were read by immunoSEQ multiplex PCR, and TCRdb kept only the in-frame ones, dropping some. The sample includes roughly 68,000 clones, about 89% of them seen just once. Specimen: CD4+ or CD8+ T cells sorted from blood, collected in a trial of the OX40 agonist ivuxolimab. The source of these receptors is an adult with an advanced solid tumor such as melanoma, head and neck, liver or kidney cancer.

V is TRBV7-2 and J is TRBJ2-7, with D tentatively TRBD2 (5 bases). Per the germline V gene, CDR1 is SGHTA and CDR2 is FQGNSA. V lost 1 base, J lost 3 bases, and 10 bases lay in between. CDR3 length: 14 amino acids. CDR3 region: CASSLGYAGYEQYF. DNA of the CDR3: TGTGCCAGCAGCTTAGGGTACGCGGGCTACGAGCAGTACTTC. The variable domain in full, with the rest retrieved from reference TRBV7-2 and TRBJ2-7, is GAGVSQSPSNKVTEKGKDVELRCDPISGHTALYWYRQSLGQGLEFLIYFQGNSAPDKSGLPSDRFSAERTGGSVSTLTIQRTQQEDSAVYLCASSLGYAGYEQYFGPGTRLTVT.

The V call is TRBV10-2, the J call TRBJ2-7, with 7 bases lining up with TRBD2. After removal of 7 bases from V and 0 bases from J, the junction contained 6 bases not matched to a gene. The germline gives CDR1 WSHSY, CDR2 SAAADI. CDR3 length: 14 residues. As DNA, the CDR3 is TGCGCCAGCACCTTAGCGGGTAGCTCCTACGAGCAGTACTTC. Encoded protein: CASTLAGSSYEQYF.